The 22 T cell receptor beta chains below all came from one sample that was sequenced in a study of PD-L1 blockade in urothelial cancer. Described time point: pretreatment peripheral blood. Method: immunoSEQ multiplex PCR; TCRdb's copy keeps in-frame clones and lacks some. Here the sample spans tens of thousands of clones, approximately 78% being singletons. This specimen consisted of PBMCs, obtained around atezolizumab (anti-PD-L1) treatment. The receptors derive from a man in his sixties or seventies with urothelial cancer.

This chain uses TRBV4-3 with TRBJ1-2; no definite D call. The CDR3 covers 14 residues. Germline values: CDR1 LGHNA, CDR2 YSLEER. Trimming removed 0 bases at V and 4 bases at J, with 9 bases between. The CDR3 bases are TGCGCCAGCAGCCAAGATCGGGGAGGCTATGGCTACACCTTC. Protein product: CASSQDRGGYGYTF.

Only a few counts were recorded for this clone. The gene calls are TRBV18 and TRBJ1-5; 9 positions match TRBD1. Germline values: CDR1 KGHSH, CDR2 LQKENI. J was trimmed by 13 bases and V by 6 bases; bases with no gene match: 16. The CDR3 length is 15 residues. The CDR3 sequence: CASSQKQGAESVQHF. In DNA form, the CDR3 reads TGTGCCAGCTCTCAAAAACAGGGGGCGGAAAGCGTACAGCATTTT. Using reference TRBV18 and TRBJ1-5 for the parts outside the CDR3, the full variable domain is NAGVMQNPRHLVRRRGQEARLRCSPMKGHSHVYWYRQLPEEGLKFMVYLQKENIIDESGMPKERFSAEFPKEGPSILRIQQVVRGDSAAYFCASSQKQGAESVQHFGDGTRLSIL.

This clone turned up a few times. CDR3 loop: CASSQVGQAAVGAQYF. Here the CDR3 DNA reads TGTGCCAGCAGCCAAGTGGGACAGGCTGCTGTTGGGGCCCAGTACTTC. The chain couples TRBV4-2 to TRBJ2-5; 8 positions agree with TRBD1. V dropped 1 base and J dropped 9; count of bases not matched to a gene: 13. CDR1 is LGHNA, CDR2 YNFKEQ, per germline. The CDR3 length is 16 residues.

This chain links TRBV5-1 with TRBJ1-4; 10 positions match TRBD1. Germline V gene lookup returns CDR1 SGHRS and CDR2 YFSETQ. This CDR3 has 15 residues. The junction had 7 bases not matched to a gene; V was cut back by 4 bases and J by 7 bases. For the CDR3, the DNA is TGCGCCAGCAGCCCACGGGACAGGGGAAGTGAAAAACTGTTTTTT. Amino acids: CASSPRDRGSEKLFF.

This clone came up once. The J gene is TRBJ1-5, the V gene TRBV5-5; TRBD1 is a possible D gene (5 bases). The CDR3 consists of 16 residues. Trimming shortened V by 0 bases and J by 5 bases, and 15 bases separated the two germline ends. Germline V gene lookup returns CDR1 SGHKS and CDR2 YYEKEE (reference sequence). CDR3: CASSLEVSAGHQPQHF. CDR3 DNA: TGTGCCAGCAGCTTGGAGGTGTCGGCAGGGCATCAGCCCCAGCATTTT.

V is TRBV7-6 and J is TRBJ1-1; no clear D gene. CDR3 length equals 13 residues. Germline V CDR1 and CDR2: SGHVS, FNYEAQ. V lost 5 bases, J lost 6 bases, and 13 bases lay in between. Written as DNA, the CDR3 is TGTGCCAGCAGCCCCGCGAGGAGCGCTGAAGCTTTCTTT. Its translation: CASSPARSAEAFF.

V and J are TRBV7-8 and TRBJ1-2, with no clear D. This CDR3 has 15 amino acids. The V gene lost 1 base and the J gene lost 1 base, with 10 bases spanning the gap. The germline CDR1 and CDR2 sequences are SGHVS and FQNEAQ. CDR3: CASSLGRFRNYGYTF. For the CDR3, the DNA is TGTGCCAGCAGCTTAGGGAGGTTCCGTAACTATGGCTACACCTTC.

The genes are TRBV4-1 and TRBJ2-6; 14 nucleotides match TRBD2. The CDR3 totals 22 residues. After removal of 0 bases from V and 2 bases from J, the junction contained 12 bases not matched to a gene. The germline V gene encodes CDR1 MGHRA and CDR2 YSYEKL. In DNA form, the CDR3 reads TGCGCCAGCAGCCAAGATCTGGGGACTAGCGGGAGAACGCGGCCTGGGGCCAACGTCCTGACTTTC. Protein sequence: CASSQDLGTSGRTRPGANVLTF.

This chain connects TRBV2 to TRBJ2-3; 7 bases fit TRBD2. Germline V gives CDR1 SNHLY, CDR2 FYNNEI. With V trimmed by 6 bases and J by 3 bases, 9 bases remained unmatched. This CDR3 is built from 15 residues. The CDR3 protein is CASSVLASRTDTQYF. The CDR3 DNA follows: TGTGCCAGCAGCGTACTAGCGTCACGAACAGATACGCAGTATTTT.

The chain employs TRBV10-2 and TRBJ2-5; 11 positions agree with TRBD2. V was clipped by 5 bases and J by 1 base; unmatched bases: 6. CDR3 size: 16 residues. CDR1 is WSHSY, CDR2 SAAADI, per germline. In DNA, the CDR3 is TGCGCCAGCAGTCGGCTAGCGGGAGGCCTCCAAGAGACCCAGTACTTC. The encoded protein is CASSRLAGGLQETQYF.

The sample holds a few counts of this clone. The V gene is TRBV19, the J gene TRBJ1-2, with D tentatively TRBD1 (5 bases). The CDR3 spans 14 residues. The germline V and J ends were trimmed by 5 bases and 3 bases, with 13 bases remaining between them. Germline values: CDR1 LNHDA, CDR2 SQIVND (reference sequence). The CDR3 is CASSVPRGDYGYTF. The CDR3 DNA sequence: TGTGCCAGTAGTGTGCCACGGGGGGACTATGGCTACACCTTC. Drawing the rest from reference TRBV19 and TRBJ1-2, the complete variable domain is DGGITQSPKYLFRKEGQNVTLSCEQNLNHDAMYWYRQDPGQGLRLIYYSQIVNDFQKGDIAEGYSVSREKKESFPLTVTSAQKNPTAFYLCASSVPRGDYGYTFGSGTRLTVV.

The V gene is TRBV27, the J gene TRBJ1-1, with 7 bases identical to TRBD1. CDR3 size: 17 residues. Looked up from germline, CDR1 is MNHEY and CDR2 is SMNVEV (reference sequence). V shed 7 bases, J shed 2 bases, and the junction held 16 bases outside the gene matches. The CDR3 DNA sequence: TGTGCCAGCAAGTCTCGGCTTGAGGGACAGAAAAACACTGAAGCTTTCTTT. It codes for CASKSRLEGQKNTEAFF.

CDR3 in amino acids: CASSLITEGQGEAFF. The CDR3, as DNA: TGCGCCAGCAGTCTAATAACGGAGGGACAGGGTGAAGCTTTCTTT. The genes are TRBV4-1 and TRBJ1-1; 9 nucleotides agree with TRBD1. Germline V gene data show CDR1 as MGHRA and CDR2 as YSYEKL. The CDR3 totals 15 residues. Germline trimming cut 6 bases from V and 7 bases from J; bases unmatched to any gene: 12.

The chain uses TRBV27 and TRBJ1-1; TRBD1 is a possible D gene (6 bases). This CDR3 has 14 residues. V was clipped by 2 bases and J by 5 bases, with 12 bases between them. The V gene's germline CDR1 is MNHEY and CDR2 SMNVEV (reference sequence). DNA of the CDR3: TGTGCCAGCAGTTTACAGGGGCCCTGGACTGAAGCTTTCTTT. Amino acid sequence: CASSLQGPWTEAFF.

This clone has only a few counts. This chain uses TRBV18 with TRBJ2-4; 7 bases are a match to TRBD1. V lost 5 bases to trimming and J lost 0 bases; unmatched junction nucleotides: 19. The V gene's germline CDR1 is KGHSH and CDR2 LQKENI. This CDR3 has 20 residues. The CDR3 loop is CASSSRGTANNPLAKNIQYF. The CDR3 DNA follows: TGTGCCAGCTCATCGCGAGGGACAGCAAACAATCCTCTAGCCAAAAACATTCAGTACTTC.

This rearrangement joins TRBV10-1 to TRBJ2-1, with 9 positions matching TRBD2. The CDR3 is 14 residues long. CDR1 is WNHNN and CDR2 is SYGVQD in the germline V gene (reference sequence). Losses at the gene ends were 3 bases for V and 9 bases for J; bases not matched to a gene: 6. The CDR3 loop is CASSEGREGGEQFF. CDR3 nucleotides: TGCGCCAGCAGTGAAGGGCGGGAGGGGGGTGAGCAGTTCTTC.

The genes are TRBV19 and TRBJ1-4; weak D call: TRBD1 (5 bases). CDR3 length: 13 residues. Germline V gene sequence: CDR1 LNHDA, CDR2 SQIVND (reference sequence). Trimming removed 8 bases at V and 8 bases at J, with 15 bases between. This chain's CDR3 is CASRRVPQEKLFF. The CDR3 DNA reads as TGTGCCAGTCGCAGGGTCCCCCAGGAAAAACTGTTTTTT.

The chain links TRBV5-5 to TRBJ1-4; possible D gene TRBD1, 5 bases. The germline V and J ends were trimmed by 4 bases and 3 bases, with 16 bases remaining between them. The CDR3 is 16 amino acids. Germline V gene data show CDR1 as SGHKS and CDR2 as YYEKEE (reference sequence). The CDR3 protein is CASSPPEGRANEKLFF. The CDR3 nucleotides read TGTGCCAGCAGCCCCCCGGAGGGGAGGGCTAATGAAAAACTGTTTTTT.

This chain joins TRBV5-8 and TRBJ2-5; D not resolved. Germline CDR1 and CDR2: SGHTS and YDEGEE. V was pared by 4 bases and J by 5 bases, with 12 bases between. The CDR3 has 13 amino acids. In nucleotides, the CDR3 is TGTGCCAGCAGCCGGCGGCAGACCGAGACCCAGTACTTC. Its translation is CASSRRQTETQYF. The full variable domain, with the rest looked up from reference TRBV5-8 and TRBJ2-5, is EAGVTQSPTHLIKTRGQQATLRCSPISGHTSVYWYQQALGLGLQFLLWYDEGEERNRGNFPPRFSGRQFPNYSSELNVNALELEDSALYLCASSRRQTETQYFGPGTRLLVL.

DNA for the CDR3: TGCGCCAGCAGCTTGCGGAGCCGGGAGGAAAAACTGTTTTTT. Translation: CASSLRSREEKLFF. V usage is TRBV5-1 and J usage is TRBJ1-4; D remains ambiguous. Trimming took 1 base from V and 8 from J, leaving 12 bases between them. CDR3 length equals 14 residues. Germline V gene lookup returns CDR1 SGHRS and CDR2 YFSETQ.

The V and J genes are TRBV9 and TRBJ2-5; maybe TRBD2 (6 bases). This CDR3 contains 15 residues. Trimming removed 0 bases from V and 7 bases from J, with 16 bases in between. Germline CDR1 is SGDLS and CDR2 is YYNGEE. CDR3 DNA: TGTGCCAGCAGCGTAGAGCCGGCTAGCGAGGGGACCCAGTACTTC. It encodes CASSVEPASEGTQYF.

The gene calls are TRBV28 and TRBJ2-7, with 9 bases that match TRBD1. The CDR3 is 17 amino acids. Germline-derived CDR1 and CDR2 are MDHEN and SYDVKM. Trimming took 5 bases from V and 2 from J; bases not matched to a gene: 13. CDR3 in DNA: TGTGCCAGCAGTCCAATGATCTCGAGACAGGGGGCCTACGAGCAGTACTTC. It specifies CASSPMISRQGAYEQYF.